The present T cell receptor beta chain was sequenced within a study of T-cell reconstitution after alpha-beta-depleted transplantation in children. Study-level points and caveats: Expanded graft clones numbering several hundred reportedly gave rise to alpha-beta T cells about two months after transplant. A year had passed since transplant, and T-cell counts and diversity by then came mostly from newly produced T cells.

For TCRbeta, the library was prepared with unique molecular identifiers. TCRdb redid the calling of the PCR reads with MiXCR, one entry per CDR3 protein. The sample records roughly 670,000 distinct CDR3 sequences, around 13% being singletons. This clonotype was recorded at least ten times. Its specificity is not known. The V and J ends lost 2 bases and 3 bases respectively, with 11 bases between them. The CDR3 has 13 residues. Germline-derived CDR1 and CDR2 are SQVTM and ANQGSEA. Sequencing was performed on PBMCs, taken before TCRalphabeta/CD19-depleted stem cell transplant. The receptor's source is a girl aged 2-10 years with congenital amegakaryocytic thrombocytopenia, due to receive a stem cell transplant. This rearrangement joins TRBV29-1 to TRBJ2-7, with a possible D match to TRBD1 (6 bases). The CDR3 region has the DNA TGCAGCGTTGAAACCCGGGGACACTACGAGCAGTACTTC. Translating gives CSVETRGHYEQYF.